Reported below is one T cell receptor beta chain. What this receptor recognizes is not known. One base away there is no much larger clone; base qualities are not given. To prepare the library, the immunoSEQ multiplex PCR assay was applied. For the multiplex PCR, a mixture combining 60 forward primers for TCR Vbeta segments and 13 reverse primers for TCR Jbeta segments was used. The CDR3 region of rearranged TCR beta genes was amplified from genomic DNA by a multiplex PCR assay. On the Illumina HiSeq System, the amplified TCR beta libraries were sequenced as 87-base-pair reads. Regarding the original processing steps: A later analysis counted tens of millions of unique TCR beta chains across the roughly 700 repertoires, and some 11 million of these chains were shared by at least two donors. Raw reads were error-corrected and collapsed into unique sequences by a nearest-neighbor algorithm in which closely related sequences were merged to remove PCR and sequencing errors. V, D and J gene segments were assigned by aligning CDR3 sequences to IMGT reference sequences. For a sequence to be retained, at least a six-nucleotide match to both a V gene segment and a J gene segment was required. Rearrangements were classified as productive when the CDR3 lacked stop codons and remained in frame with V and J, and all other rearrangements were classified as non-productive. Following IMGT convention, CDR3 was defined as the stretch from the second conserved V-encoded cysteine up to the conserved J-encoded phenylalanine. The earlier analysis of more than 450 of the donors excluded sequences that lacked an unambiguous match to a single V gene segment. An earlier analysis of a few hundred of the donors classified V segments as functional when productive rearrangements were above 56.7% and as segregating when the standard deviation between donors was above 5%. To diagnose cytomegalovirus status from the catalog of TCR beta chain sequences, a statistical classification framework was built. V and J gene assignment, in a later analysis, came from comparing TCR nucleotide sequences with IMGT/GENE-DB human TR gene sequences. In a later analysis, CDR3 sequences and most-parsimonious VDJ recombination scenarios were assigned using the TCRdist pipeline. A later analysis defined each TCR beta chain by its CDR3 amino acid sequence plus V-gene family, and excluded reads lacking a unique V-gene family. A later analysis removed several hundred highly shared, low-generation-probability nucleotide sequences to deal with suspected cross-contamination and a sequencing artifact. A later analysis calculated a clonal expansion index for each public chain from normalized within-repertoire ranks of inferred template counts. In a later analysis, generation probabilities were computed using a VDJ recombination model fitted to out-of-frame rearrangements, and the results were checked against IGoR. In a later analysis, TCR-TCR, TCR-HLA and TCR-CMV co-occurrence was scored with hypergeometric tests, and a repertoire-size bias correction was applied to TCR pairs. False discovery rates were estimated in a later analysis by permuting HLA or CMV assignments 20 times. A later analysis grouped co-occurring TCRs with DBSCAN, adding TCRdist sequence similarity when clustering within HLA-allele-positive subsets. Repertoires with fewer than 30,000 or more than 120,000 public chains, plus five repertoires with anomalous nucleotide sharing, were excluded from co-occurrence clustering. Imported from immuneACCESS, the table was reduced by TCRdb to in-frame sequences with V and J called. These copies leave out some clones; in studies compared against another copy, an unresolved V gene accounts for under half, and the cause of the remainder is not known. V and J calls and clone size are those listed in that table; D and trimming were worked out from the DNA. Here the sample has 190,000 or so clones; approximately 80% occur a single time. The ten largest clones represent 0.65% of the sample.

These data originate in a study of cytomegalovirus exposure and HLA in healthy donors (dated by TCRdb to the late 2010s). The study in broad terms: An earlier analysis of 587 of the donors reported 276 Gb of sequence data and 100 million to 120 million unique TCR beta sequences obtained from around 180 million T cells. An early release that covered approximately 600 HLA-typed donors contained about 290 gigabases of sequencing data and 70 million to 100 million unique TCR sequences. Among the roughly 410 genotyped donors, around 79% belonged to the genetic ancestry cluster associated with self-reported Caucasian donors. The aim of the study was to test whether cataloging public T cell receptors could identify signatures of past pathogen exposure. The T cell repertoires of several hundred subjects were profiled by immunosequencing and related to cytomegalovirus serostatus. In addition to the first cohort of 666 subjects, a separate validation cohort of approximately 110 different subjects was used. High-throughput TCR immunosequencing, statistical association of individual TCRs with disease status, and machine learning were combined to predict cytomegalovirus infection status. To study patterns of TCR occurrence, a later analysis re-analyzed previously published TCR beta repertoires from around 660 donors and added high-resolution HLA genotyping. Rather than drawing on any new phenotypic data, the later analysis identified candidate immune exposures from TCR beta sequences and the way those sequences occurred across donors. An earlier analysis of 587 of the donors used high-throughput TCR beta sequencing to judge whether each TCR beta V gene segment behaved as functional or pseudogenic. Alongside the repertoire data, information on donor age, sex, ethnicity and CMV serostatus was compiled. A later genetic analysis used genome-wide SNP genotypes for about 55% of the 666 donors, treating that subset as a discovery cohort. Every discovery cohort repertoire had been produced on one sequencing platform. Both class I and class II loci were covered by HLA typing, at four-digit resolution. Typing coverage differed by locus: A, B, C, DRB1 and DQB1 were typed in roughly 620-630 donors, DQA1 in 500 to 550, DPA1 in over 600, and DPB1 in 400 to 480. Because of strong linkage in the cohort, roughly five DR-DQ haplotypes were treated as single units for association and clustering. Among a few hundred genotyped donors of the cohort, an average of approximately 240,000 unique TCR beta nucleotide sequences were sequenced per donor, roughly a sixth of them non-productive. The full study reports these points: When HLA alleles, especially DR and DQ, strongly co-occurred, attributing TCR associations to individual alleles was difficult. At a false discovery rate of 0.05, a later analysis linked 15,000 to 20,000 TCR beta sequences to specific HLA alleles. In both the original and validation cohorts, the classifier was reported to diagnose cytomegalovirus status with high specificity and sensitivity. In this cohort, only TCR beta chains were sequenced, and detectable features were limited by the absence of alpha or paired-chain data. Most TCR sequences were seen in very few donors, while some public TCRs were found in many individuals. In vitro tests confirmed that three of the cytomegalovirus-associated TCR beta chains recognize cytomegalovirus antigens. In an earlier analysis of 587 of the donors, most TCR beta V segments appeared in productive rearrangements about 87% or about 30% of the time, broadly matching IMGT annotations. According to the authors, the approach could potentially be generalized to other disease states and immunological phenotypes. Correlated functional status among segregating V segments might reflect linkage disequilibrium, but an unknown experimental factor could not be ruled out. A cluster of highly shared sequence variants was judged likely to be a technical artifact of the sequencing pipeline. In a later analysis, the rate of TCR association differed among HLA loci, with DRB1 alleles having the most associated TCRs and HLA-C alleles having the fewest. Sequencing depth was assumed to be roughly uniform across donors in the presence/absence analyses, though that assumption may not hold. Compared with equally common non-associated chains, HLA-associated TCR beta chains in a later analysis were more clonally expanded and had lower generation probabilities. The earlier analysis of about 600 of the donors excluded 15 to 20 rarely observed V segments, including chromosome 9 orphons, because counts were too low. A further reported finding was that TCR beta sequences accurately predicted the HLA-A and HLA-B alleles for most subjects in the first cohort. According to a later analysis, parvovirus B19, influenza, CMV and Epstein-Barr virus appeared linked to several top co-occurrence clusters. According to a later genetic analysis, donors in an Asian-associated ancestry cluster had fewer N-insertions in productive TCRs than the approximately 630-donor mean. An association between a missense DCLRE1C variant and V-gene and J-gene trimming of TCR beta chains was found in a later genetic analysis and replicated in an independent cohort. The study listed 150 to 200 TCR beta chains as associated with cytomegalovirus. CMV serostatus was the only immune exposure information available for the cohort. Some IMGT-functional V segments, including TRBV6-2 and TRBV6-3, could not be told apart with the 87-base-pair reads, so those segments were excluded. HLA typing was unavailable for some donors at each locus, so association tests used only the typed subset. According to a later analysis, most CMV-associated TCR beta chains appeared to be HLA-restricted, and the HLA associations seemed to be driven largely by CMV exposure.

The CDR3, cysteine through phenylalanine, is 17 amino acids long. The DNA shown is the 51-base CDR3, in frame from base 1. Per the germline V gene, SGHTA is the CDR1 and FQGNSA is the CDR2. The V and J ends are trimmed by 1 base and 0 bases, leaving 13 bases between them. The cohort was made up of 666 healthy bone marrow donors. All cohort members were sampled while nominally healthy, although unrecorded immune exposures were likely present. The donor tested CMV seronegative, placing the donor among the 352 seronegative members of the cohort. Every donor gave a peripheral blood sample, and the peripheral blood mononuclear cells from that sample were used for TCR beta sequencing. The Qiagen DNeasy Blood Extraction Kit was used to extract genomic DNA from the blood cell samples.

Sample: PBMCs. This receptor was obtained from a boy aged 10-17 years in good health and CMV-seronegative. The chain is assembled from TRBV7-2 and TRBJ1-3, with the identity of the D gene unclear. At the DNA level, the sequence is TGTGCCAGCAGCTTAGAAGGAGGGCGGTACTCTGGAAACACCATATATTTT. The encoded protein is CASSLEGGRYSGNTIYF. Outside the CDR3, residues come from the reference TRBV7-2 and TRBJ1-3 proteins, so the full variable domain is: GAGVSQSPSNKVTEKGKDVELRCDPISGHTALYWYRQSLGQGLEFLIYFQGNSAPDKSGLPSDRFSAERTGGSVSTLTIQRTQQEDSAVYLCASSLEGGRYSGNTIYFGEGSWLTVV.